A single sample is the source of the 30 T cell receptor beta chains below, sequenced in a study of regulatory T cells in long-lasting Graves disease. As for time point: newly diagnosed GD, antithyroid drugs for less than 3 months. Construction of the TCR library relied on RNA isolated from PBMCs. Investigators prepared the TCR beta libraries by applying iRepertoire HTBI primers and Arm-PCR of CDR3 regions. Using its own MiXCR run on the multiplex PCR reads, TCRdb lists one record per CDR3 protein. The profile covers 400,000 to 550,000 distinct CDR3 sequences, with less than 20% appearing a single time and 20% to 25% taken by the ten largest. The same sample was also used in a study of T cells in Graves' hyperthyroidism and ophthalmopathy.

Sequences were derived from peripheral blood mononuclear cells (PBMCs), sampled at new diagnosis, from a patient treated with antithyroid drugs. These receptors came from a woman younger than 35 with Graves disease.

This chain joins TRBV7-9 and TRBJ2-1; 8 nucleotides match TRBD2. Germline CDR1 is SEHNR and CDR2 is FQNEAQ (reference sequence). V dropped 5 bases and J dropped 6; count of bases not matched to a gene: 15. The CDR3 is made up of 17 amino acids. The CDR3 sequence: CASSQQIGRAWGNEQFF. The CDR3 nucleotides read TGTGCCAGCAGCCAACAAATCGGGAGGGCCTGGGGCAATGAGCAGTTCTTC.

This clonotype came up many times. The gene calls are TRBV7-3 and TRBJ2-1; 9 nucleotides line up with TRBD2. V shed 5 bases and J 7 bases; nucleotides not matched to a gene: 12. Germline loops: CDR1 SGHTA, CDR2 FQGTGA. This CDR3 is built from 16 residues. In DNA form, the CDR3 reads TGTGCCAGCAGCCCTAAAGATGGCAGCGGGGGGAATGAGCAGTTCTTC. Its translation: CASSPKDGSGGNEQFF.

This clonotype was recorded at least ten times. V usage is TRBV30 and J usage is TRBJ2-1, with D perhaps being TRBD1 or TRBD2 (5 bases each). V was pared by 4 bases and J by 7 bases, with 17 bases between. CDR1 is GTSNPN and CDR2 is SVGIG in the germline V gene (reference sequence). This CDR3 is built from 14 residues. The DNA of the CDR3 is TGTGCCTGGACAGGGACGGGCTGGGGAAATGAGCAGTTCTTC. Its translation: CAWTGTGWGNEQFF.

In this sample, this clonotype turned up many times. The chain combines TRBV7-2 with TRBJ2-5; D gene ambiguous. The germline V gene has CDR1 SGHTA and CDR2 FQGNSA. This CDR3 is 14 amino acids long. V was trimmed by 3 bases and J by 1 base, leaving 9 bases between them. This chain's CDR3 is CASSFSAIQETQYF. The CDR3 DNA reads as TGTGCCAGCAGCTTTTCCGCGATCCAAGAGACCCAGTACTTC.

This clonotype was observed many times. For the CDR3, the DNA is TGCGCCAGCAGCTTGGTTCAGCGGGACAGAAATGAGCAGTTCTTC. Its translation is CASSLVQRDRNEQFF. This chain links TRBV5-1 with TRBJ2-1; D might be TRBD1 or TRBD2, each matching 7 bases. Deletions cut 0 bases from V and 7 bases from J, with 14 bases between. This CDR3 is built from 15 residues. Per the germline V gene, CDR1 is SGHRS and CDR2 is YFSETQ.

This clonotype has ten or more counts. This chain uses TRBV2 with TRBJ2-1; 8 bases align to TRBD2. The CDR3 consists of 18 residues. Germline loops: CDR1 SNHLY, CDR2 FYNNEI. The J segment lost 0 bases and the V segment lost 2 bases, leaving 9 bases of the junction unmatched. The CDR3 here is CASSEILESGSSYNEQFF. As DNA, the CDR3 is TGTGCCAGCAGTGAAATATTGGAGAGCGGGAGCTCCTACAATGAGCAGTTCTTC.

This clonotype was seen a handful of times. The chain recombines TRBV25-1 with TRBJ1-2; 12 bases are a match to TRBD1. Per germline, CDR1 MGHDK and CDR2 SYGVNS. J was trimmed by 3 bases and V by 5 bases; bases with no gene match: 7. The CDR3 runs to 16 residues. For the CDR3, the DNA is TGTGCCAGCAGTCCCCTCGGGACAGGGGGCGACTATGGCTACACCTTC. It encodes CASSPLGTGGDYGYTF.

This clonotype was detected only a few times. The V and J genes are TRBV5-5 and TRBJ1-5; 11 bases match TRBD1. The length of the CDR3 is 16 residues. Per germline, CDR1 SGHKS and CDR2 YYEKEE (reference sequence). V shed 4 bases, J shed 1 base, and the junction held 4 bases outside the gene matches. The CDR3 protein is CASSPGTGGSNQPQHF. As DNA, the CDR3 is TGTGCCAGCAGCCCAGGGACAGGGGGGAGCAATCAGCCCCAGCATTTT.

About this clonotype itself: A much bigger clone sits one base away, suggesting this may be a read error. In nucleotides, the CDR3 is TGTGCCAGCAGTGAATGGGTCTCCGGGGGGCAGTACTTC. Its protein product is CASSEWVSGGQYF. The V gene is TRBV6-1, the J gene TRBJ2-5; 7 nucleotides align to TRBD2. With V trimmed by 2 bases and J by 11 bases, 8 bases remained unmatched. CDR1 and CDR2 from the germline V gene are MNHNS and SASEGT. CDR3 size: 13 residues.

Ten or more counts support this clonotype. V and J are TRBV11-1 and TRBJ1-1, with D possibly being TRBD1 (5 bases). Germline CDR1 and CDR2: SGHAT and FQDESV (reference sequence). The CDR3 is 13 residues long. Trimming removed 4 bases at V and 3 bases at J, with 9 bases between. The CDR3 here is CASSSKGDTEAFF. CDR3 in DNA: TGTGCCAGCAGCTCAAAAGGGGACACTGAAGCTTTCTTT. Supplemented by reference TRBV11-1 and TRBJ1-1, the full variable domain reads EAEVAQSPRYKITEKSQAVAFWCDPISGHATLYWYRQILGQGPELLVQFQDESVVDDSQLPKDRFSAERLKGVDSTLKIQPAELGDSAMYLCASSSKGDTEAFFGQGTRLTVV.

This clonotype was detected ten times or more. CDR3 residues: CASTTGVGETQYF. The CDR3 bases are TGTGCCAGCACAACAGGGGTTGGGGAGACCCAGTACTTC. The genes are TRBV6-1 and TRBJ2-5; 7 nucleotides agree with TRBD1. This CDR3 region has 13 residues. CDR1 is MNHNS, CDR2 SASEGT, per germline. Trimming at V came to 7 bases and at J to 5 bases, leaving 7 bases not matched to a gene.

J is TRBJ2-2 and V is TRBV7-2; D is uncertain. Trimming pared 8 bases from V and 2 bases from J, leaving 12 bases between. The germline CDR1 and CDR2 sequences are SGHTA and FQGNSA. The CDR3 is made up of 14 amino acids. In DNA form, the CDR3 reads TGTGCCAGCCTAACGATGACCAACACCGGGGAGCTGTTTTTT. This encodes CASLTMTNTGELFF. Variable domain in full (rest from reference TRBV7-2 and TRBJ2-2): GAGVSQSPSNKVTEKGKDVELRCDPISGHTALYWYRQSLGQGLEFLIYFQGNSAPDKSGLPSDRFSAERTGGSVSTLTIQRTQQEDSAVYLCASLTMTNTGELFFGEGSRLTVL.

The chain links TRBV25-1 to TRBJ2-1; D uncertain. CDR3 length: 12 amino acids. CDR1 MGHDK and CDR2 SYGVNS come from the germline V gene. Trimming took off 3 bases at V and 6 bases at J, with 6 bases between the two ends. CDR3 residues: CASSDWGNEQFF. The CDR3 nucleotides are TGTGCCAGCAGTGATTGGGGCAATGAGCAGTTCTTC.

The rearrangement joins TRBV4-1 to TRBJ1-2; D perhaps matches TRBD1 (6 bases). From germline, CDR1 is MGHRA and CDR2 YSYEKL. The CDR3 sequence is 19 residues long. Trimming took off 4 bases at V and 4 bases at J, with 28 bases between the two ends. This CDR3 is CASSPLRTQLSSTGYGYTF. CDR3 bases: TGCGCCAGCAGCCCACTTCGCACCCAACTATCCTCGACAGGCTATGGCTACACCTTC.

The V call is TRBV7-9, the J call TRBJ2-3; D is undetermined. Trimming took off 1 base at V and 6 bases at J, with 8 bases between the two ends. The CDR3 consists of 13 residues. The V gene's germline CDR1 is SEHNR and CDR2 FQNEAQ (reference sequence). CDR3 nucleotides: TGTGCCAGCAGCTTAGGTAGCCGGGATACGCAGTATTTT. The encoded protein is CASSLGSRDTQYF.

This CDR3 is CASSQGRVSSGANVLTF. The CDR3 region has the DNA TGCGCCAGCAGCCAAGGGAGGGTGAGCTCTGGGGCCAACGTCCTGACTTTC. The rearrangement links TRBV4-1 to TRBJ2-6, with D possibly TRBD2 on 6 matching bases. V shed 1 base and J shed 0 bases, with 10 bases lying between them. The CDR3 spans 17 residues. Germline assignment: CDR1 MGHRA and CDR2 YSYEKL.

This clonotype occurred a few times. Here the CDR3 DNA reads TGTGCCATCAGTGTGCAGGACGGCAACAATGAGCAGTTCTTC. This encodes CAISVQDGNNEQFF. The chain has TRBV10-3 and TRBJ2-1; D unresolved. The V gene lost 4 bases and the J gene lost 5 bases, with 12 bases spanning the gap. Per germline, CDR1 ENHRY and CDR2 SYGVKD. The CDR3 is 14 amino acids.

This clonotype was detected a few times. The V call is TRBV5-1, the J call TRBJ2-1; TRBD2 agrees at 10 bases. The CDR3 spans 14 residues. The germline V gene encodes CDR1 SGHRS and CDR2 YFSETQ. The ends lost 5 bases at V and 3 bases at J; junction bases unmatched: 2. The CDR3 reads CASRPSGGYNEQFF. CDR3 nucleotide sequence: TGCGCCAGCAGACCTAGCGGGGGCTACAATGAGCAGTTCTTC. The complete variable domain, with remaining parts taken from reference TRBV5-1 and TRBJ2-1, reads KAGVTQTPRYLIKTRGQQVTLSCSPISGHRSVSWYQQTPGQGLQFLFEYFSETQRNKGNFPGRFSGRQFSNSRSEMNVSTLELGDSALYLCASRPSGGYNEQFFGPGTRLTVL.

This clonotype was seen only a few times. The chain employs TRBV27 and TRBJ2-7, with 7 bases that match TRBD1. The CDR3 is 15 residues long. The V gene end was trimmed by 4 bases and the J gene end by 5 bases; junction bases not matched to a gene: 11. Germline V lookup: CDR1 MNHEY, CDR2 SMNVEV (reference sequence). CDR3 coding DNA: TGTGCCAGCAGTTCCAAGACAGGGAATAACAACGAGCAGTACTTC. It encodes CASSSKTGNNNEQYF.

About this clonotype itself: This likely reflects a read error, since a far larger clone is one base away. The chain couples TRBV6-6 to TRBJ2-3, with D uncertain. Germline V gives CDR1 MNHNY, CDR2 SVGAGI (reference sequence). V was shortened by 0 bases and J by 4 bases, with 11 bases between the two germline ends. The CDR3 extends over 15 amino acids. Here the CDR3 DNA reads TGTGCCAGCAGTTACTCCCCAACTTCTCCAGATACGCAGTATTTT. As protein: CASSYSPTSPDTQYF.

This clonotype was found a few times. The CDR3 reads CASSFSPGTPVGEQYF. The CDR3 bases are TGTGCCAGCAGTTTTTCGCCAGGGACTCCAGTTGGCGAGCAGTACTTC. This sequence joins TRBV28 and TRBJ2-7; TRBD2 might be the D (6 bases). The CDR3 spans 16 residues. V was clipped by 3 bases and J by 6 bases, with 21 bases between them. The germline gives CDR1 MDHEN, CDR2 SYDVKM.

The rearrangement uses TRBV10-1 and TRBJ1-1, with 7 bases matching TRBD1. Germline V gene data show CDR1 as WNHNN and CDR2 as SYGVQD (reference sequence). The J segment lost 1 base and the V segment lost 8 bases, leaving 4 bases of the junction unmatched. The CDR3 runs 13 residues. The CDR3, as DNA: TGCGCCAGCCAGGGACAGACGAACACTGAAGCTTTCTTT. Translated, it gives CASQGQTNTEAFF.

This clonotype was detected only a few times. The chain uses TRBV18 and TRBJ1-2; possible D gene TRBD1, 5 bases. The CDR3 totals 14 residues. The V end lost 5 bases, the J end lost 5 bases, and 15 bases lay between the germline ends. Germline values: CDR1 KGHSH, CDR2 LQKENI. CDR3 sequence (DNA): TGTGCCAGCTCAGGGACGGCCCTAGGTTATGGCTACACCTTC. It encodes CASSGTALGYGYTF.

The CDR3: CASSYIRTGGGYGYTF. The CDR3 DNA sequence: TGTGCCAGCAGTTACATTCGGACAGGGGGTGGCTATGGCTACACCTTC. This chain links TRBV6-2 or TRBV6-3 with TRBJ1-2, with 10 bases matching TRBD1. This CDR3 comprises 16 residues. Trimming took 2 bases from V and 4 from J; bases not matched to a gene: 7. The germline gives CDR1 MNHEY, CDR2 SVGEGT.

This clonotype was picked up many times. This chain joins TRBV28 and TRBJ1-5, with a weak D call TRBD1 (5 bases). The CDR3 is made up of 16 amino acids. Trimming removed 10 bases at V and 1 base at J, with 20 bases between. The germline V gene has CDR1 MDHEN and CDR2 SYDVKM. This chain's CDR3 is CAIRQGWGISNQPQHF. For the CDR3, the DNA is TGTGCCATCCGGCAGGGATGGGGAATCAGCAATCAGCCCCAGCATTTT.

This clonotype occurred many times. CDR3 loop: CASSRDNYGYTF. In nucleotides, the CDR3 is TGTGCCAGCAGCCGGGACAATTATGGCTACACCTTC. The J gene is TRBJ1-2, the V gene TRBV2; D possibly corresponds to TRBD1 (6 bases). CDR1 and CDR2 (germline): SNHLY, FYNNEI. V was shortened by 6 bases and J by 5 bases, with 10 bases between the two germline ends. This CDR3 spans 12 amino acids.

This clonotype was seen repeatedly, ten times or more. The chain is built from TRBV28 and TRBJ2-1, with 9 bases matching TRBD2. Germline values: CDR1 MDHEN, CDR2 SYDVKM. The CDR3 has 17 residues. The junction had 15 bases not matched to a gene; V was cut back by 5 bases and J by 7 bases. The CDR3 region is CASSPQLLAGARNEQFF. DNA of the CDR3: TGTGCCAGCAGTCCCCAATTGTTAGCGGGAGCCAGGAATGAGCAGTTCTTC.

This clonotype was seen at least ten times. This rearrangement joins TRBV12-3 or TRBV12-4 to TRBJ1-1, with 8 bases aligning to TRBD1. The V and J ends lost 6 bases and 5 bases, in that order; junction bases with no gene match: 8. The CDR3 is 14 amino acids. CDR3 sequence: CASRKRTGKTEAFF. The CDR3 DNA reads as TGTGCCAGCAGGAAACGGACAGGGAAGACTGAAGCTTTCTTT.

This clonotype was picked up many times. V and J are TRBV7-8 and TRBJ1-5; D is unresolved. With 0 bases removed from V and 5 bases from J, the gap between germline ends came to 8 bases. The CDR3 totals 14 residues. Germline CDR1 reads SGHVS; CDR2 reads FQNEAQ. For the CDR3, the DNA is TGTGCCAGCAGCTTAGCGAGAAGCGATCAGCCCCAGCATTTT. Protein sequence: CASSLARSDQPQHF. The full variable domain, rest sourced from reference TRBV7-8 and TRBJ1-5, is GAGVSQSPRYKVAKRGQDVALRCDPISGHVSLFWYQQALGQGPEFLTYFQNEAQLDKSGLPSDRFFAERPEGSVSTLKIQRTQQEDSAVYLCASSLARSDQPQHFGDGTRLSIL.

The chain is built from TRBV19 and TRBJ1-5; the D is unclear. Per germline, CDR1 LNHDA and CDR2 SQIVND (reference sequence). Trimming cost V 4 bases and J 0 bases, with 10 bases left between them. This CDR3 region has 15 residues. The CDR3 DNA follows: TGTGCCAGTAGTAAGTTAGACTATAGCAATCAGCCCCAGCATTTT. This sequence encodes CASSKLDYSNQPQHF.